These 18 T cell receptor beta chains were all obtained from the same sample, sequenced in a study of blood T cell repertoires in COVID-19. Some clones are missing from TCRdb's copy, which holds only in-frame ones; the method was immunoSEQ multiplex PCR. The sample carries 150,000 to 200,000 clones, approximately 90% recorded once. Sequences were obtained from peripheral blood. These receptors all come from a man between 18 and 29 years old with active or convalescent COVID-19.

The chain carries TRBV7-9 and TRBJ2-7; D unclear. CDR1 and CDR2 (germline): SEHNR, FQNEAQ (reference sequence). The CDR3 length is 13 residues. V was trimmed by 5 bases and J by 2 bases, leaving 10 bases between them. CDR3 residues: CASSNPPTYEQYF. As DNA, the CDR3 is TGTGCCAGCAGCAACCCGCCTACCTACGAGCAGTACTTC.

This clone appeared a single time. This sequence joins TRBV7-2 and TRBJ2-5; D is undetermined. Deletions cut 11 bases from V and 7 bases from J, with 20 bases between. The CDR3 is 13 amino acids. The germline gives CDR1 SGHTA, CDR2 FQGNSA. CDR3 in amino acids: CAEAEALIGTQYF. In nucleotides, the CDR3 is TGTGCCGAGGCCGAGGCTCTCATAGGGACCCAGTACTTC.

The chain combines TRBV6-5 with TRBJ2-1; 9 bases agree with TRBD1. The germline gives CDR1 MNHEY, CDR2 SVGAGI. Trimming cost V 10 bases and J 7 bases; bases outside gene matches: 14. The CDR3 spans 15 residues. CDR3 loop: CATRPTGTGRNEQFF. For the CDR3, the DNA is TGTGCCACCCGTCCTACCGGGACAGGGAGGAATGAGCAGTTCTTC.

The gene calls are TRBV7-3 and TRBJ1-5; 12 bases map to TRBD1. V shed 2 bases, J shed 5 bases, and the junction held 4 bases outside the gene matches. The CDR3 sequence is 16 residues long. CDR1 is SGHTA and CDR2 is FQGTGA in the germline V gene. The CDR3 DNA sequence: TGTGCCAGCAGCTTAGGGACAGGGGGCGCATATCAGCCCCAGCATTTT. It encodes CASSLGTGGAYQPQHF. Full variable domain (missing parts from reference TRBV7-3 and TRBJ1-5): GAGVSQTPSNKVTEKGKYVELRCDPISGHTALYWYRQSLGQGPEFLIYFQGTGAADDSGLPNDRFFAVRPEGSVSTLKIQRTERGDSAVYLCASSLGTGGAYQPQHFGDGTRLSIL.

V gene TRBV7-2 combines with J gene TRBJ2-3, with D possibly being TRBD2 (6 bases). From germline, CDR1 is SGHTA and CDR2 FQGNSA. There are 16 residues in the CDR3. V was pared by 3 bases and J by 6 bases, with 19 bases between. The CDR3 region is CASSFAGGGVGDTQYF. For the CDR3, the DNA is TGTGCCAGCAGCTTTGCTGGCGGCGGGGTAGGGGATACGCAGTATTTT.

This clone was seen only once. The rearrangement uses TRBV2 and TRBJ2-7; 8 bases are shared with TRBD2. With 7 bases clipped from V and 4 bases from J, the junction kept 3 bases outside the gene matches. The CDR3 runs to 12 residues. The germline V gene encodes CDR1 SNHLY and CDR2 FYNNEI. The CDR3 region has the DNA TGTGCCAGCACCGGGGGGGTGTACGAGCAGTACGTC. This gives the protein CASTGGVYEQYV.

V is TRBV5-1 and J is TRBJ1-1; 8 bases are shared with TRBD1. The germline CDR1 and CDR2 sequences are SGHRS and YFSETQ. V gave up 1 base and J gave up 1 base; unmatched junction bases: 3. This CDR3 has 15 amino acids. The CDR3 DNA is TGCGCCAGCAGCTTGATTGGACAGGGGAACACTGAAGCTTTCTTT. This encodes CASSLIGQGNTEAFF.

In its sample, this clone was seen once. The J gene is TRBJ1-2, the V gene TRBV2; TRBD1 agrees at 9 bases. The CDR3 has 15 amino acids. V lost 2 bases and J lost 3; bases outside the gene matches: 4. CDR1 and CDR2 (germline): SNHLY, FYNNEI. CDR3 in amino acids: CASSEPDRGDYGYTF. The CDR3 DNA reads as TGTGCCAGCAGTGAACCGGACAGGGGAGACTATGGCTACACCTTC.

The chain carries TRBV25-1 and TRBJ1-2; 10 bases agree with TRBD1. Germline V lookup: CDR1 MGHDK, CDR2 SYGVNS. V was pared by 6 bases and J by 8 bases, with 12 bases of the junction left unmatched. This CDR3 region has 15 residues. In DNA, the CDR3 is TGTGCCAGCAGCATTCCCGGGACAGGGGCGAAGGGCTACACCTTC. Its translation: CASSIPGTGAKGYTF.

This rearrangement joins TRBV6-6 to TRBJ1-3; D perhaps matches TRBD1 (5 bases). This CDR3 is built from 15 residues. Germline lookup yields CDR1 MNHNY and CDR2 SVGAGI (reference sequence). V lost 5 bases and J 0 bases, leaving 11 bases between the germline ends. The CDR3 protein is CASSPRQSSGNTIYF. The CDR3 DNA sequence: TGTGCCAGCAGTCCCAGACAGAGCTCTGGAAACACCATATATTTT.

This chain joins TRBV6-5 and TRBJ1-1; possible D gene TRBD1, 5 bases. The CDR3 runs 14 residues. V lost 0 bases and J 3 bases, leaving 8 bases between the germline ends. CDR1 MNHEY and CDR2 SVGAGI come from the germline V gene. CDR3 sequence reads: CASSYSRQYTEAFF. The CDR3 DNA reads TGTGCCAGCAGTTACTCCCGACAGTACACTGAAGCTTTCTTT.

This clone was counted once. This chain's CDR3 is CASSLDRGSSPLHF. The DNA of the CDR3 is TGTGCCAGCTCATTGGACAGGGGAAGCTCACCCCTCCACTTT. The chain employs TRBV18 and TRBJ1-6, with 9 bases lining up with TRBD1. V was clipped by 5 bases and J by 10 bases; unmatched bases: 6. From germline, CDR1 is KGHSH and CDR2 LQKENI. This CDR3 contains 14 residues.

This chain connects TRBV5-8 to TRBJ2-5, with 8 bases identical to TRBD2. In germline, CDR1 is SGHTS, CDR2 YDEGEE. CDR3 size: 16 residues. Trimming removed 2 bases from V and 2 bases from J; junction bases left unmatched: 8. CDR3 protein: CASSFLTSGAQETQYF. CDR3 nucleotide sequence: TGTGCCAGCAGCTTTCTAACTAGCGGAGCGCAAGAGACCCAGTACTTC.

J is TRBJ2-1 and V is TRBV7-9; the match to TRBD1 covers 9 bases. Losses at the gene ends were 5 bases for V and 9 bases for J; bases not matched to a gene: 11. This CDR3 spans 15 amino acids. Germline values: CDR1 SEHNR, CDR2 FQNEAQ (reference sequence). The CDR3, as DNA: TGTGCCAGCAGCCGGACGACAGGGGGAGGAGGTGAGCAGTTCTTC. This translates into CASSRTTGGGGEQFF.

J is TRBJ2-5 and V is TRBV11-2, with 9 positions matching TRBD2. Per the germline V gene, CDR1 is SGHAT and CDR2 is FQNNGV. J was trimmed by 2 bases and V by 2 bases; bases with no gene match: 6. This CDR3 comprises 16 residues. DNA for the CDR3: TGTGCCAGCAGCTTAAAGTGGACTAGCGAGCAAGAGACCCAGTACTTC. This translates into CASSLKWTSEQETQYF.

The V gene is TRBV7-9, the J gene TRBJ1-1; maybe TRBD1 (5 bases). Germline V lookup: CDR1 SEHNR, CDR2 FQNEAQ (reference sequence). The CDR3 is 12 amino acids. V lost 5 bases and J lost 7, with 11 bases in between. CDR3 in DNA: TGTGCCAGCAGCCAGGGAGGAGGTGAAGCTTTCTTT. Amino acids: CASSQGGGEAFF.

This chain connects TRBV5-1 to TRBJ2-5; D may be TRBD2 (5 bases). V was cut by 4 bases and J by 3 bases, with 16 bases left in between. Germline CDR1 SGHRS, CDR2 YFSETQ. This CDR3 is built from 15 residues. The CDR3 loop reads CASSPTPAAEETQYF. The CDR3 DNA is TGCGCCAGCAGCCCCACCCCCGCAGCGGAAGAGACCCAGTACTTC.

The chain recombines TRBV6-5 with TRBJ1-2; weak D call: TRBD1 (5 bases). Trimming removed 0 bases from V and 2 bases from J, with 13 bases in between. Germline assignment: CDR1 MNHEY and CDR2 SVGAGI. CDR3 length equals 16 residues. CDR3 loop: CASSYSARAANYGYTF. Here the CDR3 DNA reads TGTGCCAGCAGTTACTCGGCCAGGGCCGCCAACTATGGCTACACCTTC.